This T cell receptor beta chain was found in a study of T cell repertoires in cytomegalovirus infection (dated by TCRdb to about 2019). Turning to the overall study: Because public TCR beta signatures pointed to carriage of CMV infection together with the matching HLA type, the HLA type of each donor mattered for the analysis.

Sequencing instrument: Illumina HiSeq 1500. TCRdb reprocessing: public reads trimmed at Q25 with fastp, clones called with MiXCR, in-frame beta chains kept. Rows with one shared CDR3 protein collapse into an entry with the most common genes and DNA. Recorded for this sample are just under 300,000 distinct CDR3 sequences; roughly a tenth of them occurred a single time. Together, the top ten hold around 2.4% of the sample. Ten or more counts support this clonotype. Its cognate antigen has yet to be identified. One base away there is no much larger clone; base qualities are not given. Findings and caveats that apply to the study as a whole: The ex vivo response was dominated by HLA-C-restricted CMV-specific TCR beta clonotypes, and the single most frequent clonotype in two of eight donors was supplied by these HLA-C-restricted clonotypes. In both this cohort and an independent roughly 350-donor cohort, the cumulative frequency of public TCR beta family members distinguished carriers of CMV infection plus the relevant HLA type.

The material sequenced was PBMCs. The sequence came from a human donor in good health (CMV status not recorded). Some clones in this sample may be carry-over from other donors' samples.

The nucleotide sequence reads as follows: TGTGCCAGCAGTGGACCTCCAACTAATGAAAAACTGTTTTTT. Translated, it reads CASSGPPTNEKLFF. The sequence is built from TRBV28 and TRBJ1-4, with no reliable assignment of the D segment. The CDR1 and CDR2 encoded by the germline V gene are MDHEN and SYDVKM. Trimming takes 5 bases from V and 0 bases from J, and the germline ends sit 7 bases apart. CDR3 length: 14 amino acids, cysteine to phenylalanine. This entry keeps only the CDR3 DNA: 42 bases, framed from base 1. The full variable domain, with segments outside the CDR3 supplied by the reference TRBV28 and TRBJ1-4 proteins, appears as DVKVTQSSRYLVKRTGEKVFLECVQDMDHENMFWYRQDPGLGLRLIYFSYDVKMKEKGDIPEGYSVSREKKERFSLILESASTNQTSMYLCASSGPPTNEKLFFGSGTQLSVL.